The next 25 T cell receptor beta chains were all read from a single sample in a study of early T cells in non-severe SARS-CoV-2 infection (TCRdb year 2021). Library method: 5' RACE. Sequencing was carried out with a NextSeq 500. The public reads were reprocessed in TCRdb via fastp at Q25 and MiXCR, keeping in-frame beta chains. Each record represents a unique CDR3 protein, reported with the most common genes and DNA among its rows. The sample table shows fewer than 50,000 distinct CDR3 sequences, and roughly 7% are seen once. The ten largest clones capture 8% to 9.5% of the sample. Sequenced input: whole blood. The receptors stem from an adult who was a healthcare worker with PCR-confirmed SARS-CoV-2 infection or an uninfected control (not recorded which).

V is TRBV28 and J is TRBJ2-1; 12 nucleotides match TRBD2. Germline CDR1 is MDHEN and CDR2 is SYDVKM. Trimming at V came to 2 bases and at J to 10 bases, leaving 6 bases not matched to a gene. The CDR3 extends over 15 amino acids. DNA for the CDR3: TGTGCCAGCAGTTTAGCTAGCGGGGGGGCCCGGGAGCAGTTCTTC. It is translated as CASSLASGGAREQFF.

This clonotype has at least ten counts. One end of the junction varies from germline; a read error may be responsible. V is TRBV20-1 and J is TRBJ2-5, with 10 positions matching TRBD1. There are 15 residues in the CDR3. CDR1 and CDR2 from the germline V gene are DFQATT and SNEGSKA (reference sequence). The CDR3 sequence: CSVRRDRGAAETQYF. The CDR3 coding sequence is TGCAGTGTTAGAAGGGACAGGGGAGCGGCAGAGACCCAGTACTTC.

This clonotype was detected only a few times. V usage is TRBV7-6 and J usage is TRBJ2-2, with 9 bases that match TRBD1. This CDR3 comprises 16 residues. J lost 5 bases, V lost 5 bases, and 9 bases had no gene match. Germline lookup yields CDR1 SGHVS and CDR2 FNYEAQ. The CDR3 DNA follows: TGTGCCAGCAGCGCTAGGACAGGGGAAGGGACCGGGGAGCTGTTTTTT. It specifies CASSARTGEGTGELFF.

This clonotype was detected many times. J is TRBJ2-1 and V is TRBV6-5; 7 bases are a match to TRBD2. CDR3 size: 13 residues. CDR1 is MNHEY and CDR2 is SVGAGI in the germline V gene. With 2 bases clipped from V and 15 bases from J, the junction kept 10 bases outside the gene matches. The CDR3, as DNA: TGTGCCAGCAGTTACGCAAGCGGGGCTGGTCTGTTCTTC. Translated, it gives CASSYASGAGLFF.

This clonotype was observed many times. V usage is TRBV6-5 and J usage is TRBJ2-1, with 7 nucleotides matching TRBD1. The CDR3 is 14 residues long. CDR1 is MNHEY and CDR2 is SVGAGI in the germline V gene. The V segment lost 6 bases and the J segment 6 bases; nucleotides outside the gene matches: 8. The CDR3 nucleotides read TGTGCCAGCAGAAGGGCAGGGGGTGGCAATGAGCAGTTCTTC. Protein sequence: CASRRAGGGNEQFF.

There are a few counts of this clonotype. The DNA of the CDR3 is TGTGCCACCAGCAGAGATCCCCTGGCCTCTAGTGAGCAGTTCTTC. Amino acids: CATSRDPLASSEQFF. This chain connects TRBV15 to TRBJ2-1, with D uncertain. The CDR3 contains 15 residues. The V gene's germline CDR1 is LNHNV and CDR2 YYDKDF (reference sequence). The V end was cut by 0 bases, the J end by 9 bases, with 15 bases between.

The chain combines TRBV13 with TRBJ1-6; D gene ambiguous. The CDR3 consists of 13 residues. V lost 1 base and J 7 bases, leaving 5 bases between the germline ends. Germline loops: CDR1 PRHDT, CDR2 FYEKMQ (reference sequence). For the CDR3, the DNA is TGTGCCAGCAGCTTAGTGCAGAATTCACCCCTCCACTTT. Residues: CASSLVQNSPLHF.

On this clonotype: One end of the junction is discordant with germline, which a read error may explain. This chain uses TRBV12-3 or TRBV12-4 with TRBJ2-2, with 12 bases identical to TRBD2. This CDR3 is 15 amino acids long. CDR3 in amino acids: CASSLAGGLPGELFF. CDR3 nucleotide sequence: TGTGCCAGCAGTCTAGCGGGGGGGCTTCCCGGGGAGCTGTTTTTT.

This clonotype has just a few counts. This chain links TRBV20-1 with TRBJ2-1; no clear D. The length of the CDR3 is 11 residues. V was clipped by 6 bases and J by 4 bases, with 7 bases between them. Germline CDR1 reads DFQATT; CDR2 reads SNEGSKA (reference sequence). CDR3 region: CSAVTYNEQFF. In DNA form, the CDR3 reads TGCAGTGCCGTCACTTACAATGAGCAGTTCTTC.

This clonotype was observed a few times. The rearrangement joins TRBV28 to TRBJ1-2; D unclear. The germline CDR1 and CDR2 sequences are MDHEN and SYDVKM. Trimming removed 2 bases from V and 3 bases from J, with 10 bases in between. The CDR3 loop spans 14 amino acids. The CDR3 nucleotides read TGTGCCAGCAGTTTAGCGGCAGCAGACTATGGCTACACCTTC. Its protein product is CASSLAAADYGYTF.

A word on this clonotype: A clone one base away is much larger, so this may be a read error. This chain uses TRBV7-9 with TRBJ1-1; maybe TRBD1 (5 bases). Germline-derived CDR1 and CDR2 are SEHNR and FQNEAQ (reference sequence). CDR3 length equals 13 residues. The CDR3 sequence is CASSLASDTETFF. In DNA form, the CDR3 reads TGTGCCAGCAGCTTAGCTTCGGACACTGAAACTTTCTTT.

Notes on this clonotype: This may come from a read error, since a much larger clone is one base off. The genes are TRBV12-3 or TRBV12-4 and TRBJ2-3; no definite D call. The CDR3 runs to 11 residues. The DNA of the CDR3 is TGTACCAGCAGTGGCACAGATACGCAGTATTTT. This translates into CTSSGTDTQYF.

The sample holds a few counts of this clonotype. The chain has TRBV28 and TRBJ2-1; D is perhaps TRBD2 (6 bases). CDR3 length: 17 residues. In germline, CDR1 is MDHEN, CDR2 SYDVKM. The V and J ends lost 4 bases and 2 bases respectively, with 18 bases between them. This CDR3 is CASSSLWRGVTYNEQFF. As DNA, the CDR3 is TGTGCCAGCAGTTCCCTTTGGCGCGGGGTTACCTACAATGAGCAGTTCTTC.

In its sample, this clonotype was seen many times. This chain links TRBV20-1 with TRBJ1-4; D is ambiguous. CDR1 is DFQATT, CDR2 SNEGSKA, per germline (reference sequence). This CDR3 comprises 16 residues. V was shortened by 5 bases and J by 0 bases, with 16 bases between the two germline ends. Here the CDR3 DNA reads TGCAGTGCTCAATCCGTGGGGAGGGCAACTAATGAAAAACTGTTTTTT. It yields the protein CSAQSVGRATNEKLFF.

This clonotype has more than one count but fewer than ten. This rearrangement joins TRBV5-6 to TRBJ2-2; D is unresolved. The CDR3 sequence is 15 residues long. Germline V gene lookup returns CDR1 SGHDT and CDR2 YYEEEE. The V gene lost 2 bases and the J gene lost 0 bases, with 8 bases spanning the gap. CDR3 in DNA: TGTGCCAGCAGCTTAATGACAACGAACACCGGGGAGCTGTTTTTT. Translating gives CASSLMTTNTGELFF. Drawing the rest from reference TRBV5-6 and TRBJ2-2, the complete variable domain is DAGVTQSPTHLIKTRGQQVTLRCSPKSGHDTVSWYQQALGQGPQFIFQYYEEEERQRGNFPDRFSGHQFPNYSSELNVNALLLGDSALYLCASSLMTTNTGELFFGEGSRLTVL.

In this sample, this clonotype turned up many times. The chain combines TRBV6-6 with TRBJ2-5; D is ambiguous. There are 15 residues in the CDR3. The V and J ends lost 2 bases and 1 base respectively, with 11 bases between them. Germline CDR1 is MNHNY and CDR2 is SVGAGI (reference sequence). CDR3 sequence: CASSYRTATQETQYF. The CDR3 region has the DNA TGTGCCAGCAGTTACCGAACAGCCACCCAAGAGACCCAGTACTTC.

The chain joins TRBV19 to TRBJ2-5, with D hard to call. This CDR3 has 13 residues. With 0 bases removed from V and 3 bases from J, the gap between germline ends came to 5 bases. CDR1 LNHDA and CDR2 SQIVND come from the germline V gene (reference sequence). The CDR3 loop is CASSIDAEETQYF. Written as DNA, the CDR3 is TGTGCCAGTAGTATAGATGCAGAAGAGACCCAGTACTTC. Full variable domain (outside the CDR3, taken from reference TRBV19 and TRBJ2-5): DGGITQSPKYLFRKEGQNVTLSCEQNLNHDAMYWYRQDPGQGLRLIYYSQIVNDFQKGDIAEGYSVSREKKESFPLTVTSAQKNPTAFYLCASSIDAEETQYFGPGTRLLVL.

J is TRBJ2-3 and V is TRBV4-3; TRBD2 is a possible D gene (6 bases). Germline CDR1 reads LGHNA; CDR2 reads YSLEER. This CDR3 has 18 residues. V lost 2 bases to trimming and J lost 0 bases, with 18 bases between them. CDR3 loop: CASSQLSFAGQSTDTQYF. In DNA form, the CDR3 reads TGCGCCAGCAGCCAACTATCTTTCGCGGGGCAAAGCACAGATACGCAGTATTTT.

The chain links TRBV7-2 to TRBJ1-2, with D possibly TRBD1 on 5 matching bases. From germline, CDR1 is SGHTA and CDR2 FQGNSA. Trimming took off 6 bases at V and 3 bases at J, with 14 bases between the two ends. The CDR3 has 14 residues. The CDR3 loop is CASSPGGWHYGYTF. CDR3 nucleotide sequence: TGTGCCAGCAGTCCCGGGGGGTGGCACTATGGCTACACCTTC.

This clonotype was observed a few times. The rearrangement joins TRBV20-1 to TRBJ2-5; 13 nucleotides line up with TRBD2. The V gene end was trimmed by 5 bases and the J gene end by 0 bases; junction bases not matched to a gene: 3. There are 15 residues in the CDR3. Germline values: CDR1 DFQATT, CDR2 SNEGSKA (reference sequence). CDR3 protein: CSAVGLAGDQETQYF. For the CDR3, the DNA is TGCAGTGCTGTCGGACTAGCGGGGGACCAAGAGACCCAGTACTTC.

This clonotype showed up many times. This sequence joins TRBV29-1 and TRBJ2-3; 10 nucleotides match TRBD1. CDR3 length equals 13 residues. V was clipped by 6 bases and J by 6 bases; unmatched bases: 6. Germline CDR1 reads SQVTM; CDR2 reads ANQGSEA. CDR3 residues: CSVGTGAFDTQYF. CDR3 bases: TGCAGCGTCGGGACAGGGGCTTTCGATACGCAGTATTTT.

V and J are TRBV6-5 and TRBJ1-6, with a possible D match to TRBD1 (5 bases). V was trimmed by 5 bases and J by 10 bases, leaving 12 bases between them. This CDR3 spans 13 amino acids. CDR1 MNHEY and CDR2 SVGAGI come from the germline V gene. The CDR3 nucleotides are TGTGCCAGCAGTCGGGACCCAGGATCACCCCTCCACTTT. Protein product: CASSRDPGSPLHF.

V is TRBV7-9 and J is TRBJ1-2, with no clear D. V was clipped by 6 bases and J by 1 base, with 18 bases between them. The CDR3 loop spans 16 amino acids. In germline, CDR1 is SEHNR, CDR2 FQNEAQ (reference sequence). The CDR3 loop is CASSPRTGNDNYGYTF. CDR3 nucleotides: TGTGCCAGCAGTCCGAGGACGGGGAACGATAACTATGGCTACACCTTC.

Only a few counts were recorded for this clonotype. One junction end disagrees with the germline gene, perhaps due to a read error. The rearrangement joins TRBV6-2 or TRBV6-3 to TRBJ1-1; D remains unclear. Germline values: CDR1 MNHEY, CDR2 SVGEGT. The CDR3 spans 14 residues. This CDR3 is CAISAAPGDTEAFF. CDR3 bases: TGTGCCATCAGTGCCGCCCCCGGGGACACTGAAGCTTTCTTT.

This clonotype was seen a few times. The chain is built from TRBV7-9 and TRBJ2-7; D is possibly TRBD1 (6 bases). CDR1 is SEHNR and CDR2 is FQNEAQ in the germline V gene (reference sequence). The CDR3 has 14 amino acids. The V end lost 5 bases, the J end lost 2 bases, and 13 bases lay between the germline ends. In nucleotides, the CDR3 is TGTGCCAGCAGCGTCCAGGACAGAGCCTACGAGCAGTACTTC. Translating gives CASSVQDRAYEQYF.